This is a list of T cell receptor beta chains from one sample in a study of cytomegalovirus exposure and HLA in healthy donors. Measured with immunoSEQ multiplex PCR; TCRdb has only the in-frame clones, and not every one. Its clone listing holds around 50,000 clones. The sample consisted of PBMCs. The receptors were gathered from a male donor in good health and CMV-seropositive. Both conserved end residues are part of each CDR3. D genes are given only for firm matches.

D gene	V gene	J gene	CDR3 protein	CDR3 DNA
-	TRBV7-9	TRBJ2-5	CASSDPSMETQYF	TGTGCCAGCAGCGACCCTAGCATGGAGACCCAGTACTTC
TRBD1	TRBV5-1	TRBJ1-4	CASSLAGTGDEKLFF	TGCGCCAGCAGCTTGGCCGGGACAGGGGATGAAAAACTGTTTTTT
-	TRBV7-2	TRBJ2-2	CASSSYPQGTGELFF	TGTGCCAGCAGCTCCTACCCACAGGGTACCGGGGAGCTGTTTTTT
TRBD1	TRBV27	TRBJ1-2	CASRQPLTGESYGYTF	TGTGCCAGCAGGCAACCCCTCACAGGGGAAAGCTATGGCTACACCTTC
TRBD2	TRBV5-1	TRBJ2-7	CASSWGGSPYEQYF	TGCGCCAGCAGCTGGGGGGGGTCCCCCTACGAGCAGTACTTC
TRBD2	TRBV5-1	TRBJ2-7	CASSILSGGQYEQYF	TGCGCCAGCAGCATACTTAGCGGGGGCCAGTACGAGCAGTACTTC
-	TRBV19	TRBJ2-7	CASSIMGLGSYEQYF	TGTGCCAGTAGTATTATGGGACTCGGCTCCTACGAGCAGTACTTC
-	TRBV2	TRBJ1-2	CASMPGVYGYTF	TGTGCCAGCATGCCGGGGGTCTATGGCTACACCTTC
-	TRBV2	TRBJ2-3	CATQLRDTDTQYF	TGTGCCACCCAGCTCCGGGACACAGATACGCAGTATTTT
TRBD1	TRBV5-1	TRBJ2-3	CASSLEGTGQDTQYF	TGCGCCAGCAGCTTGGAAGGGACAGGGCAGGATACGCAGTATTTT
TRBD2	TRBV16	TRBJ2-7	CASSHLGRSGYDEQYF	TGTGCCAGCAGCCATCTCGGGAGGTCAGGGTACGACGAGCAGTACTTC
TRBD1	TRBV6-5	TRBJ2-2	CASSYSPGGTGELFF	TGTGCCAGCAGTTACTCCCCAGGGGGCACCGGGGAGCTGTTTTTT
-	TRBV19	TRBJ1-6	CASSLFDRDSPLHF	TGTGCCAGTAGCCTTTTCGACAGAGATTCACCCCTCCACTTT